One sample yielded the 13 T cell receptor beta chains listed below, sequenced in a study of blood T cell repertoires in COVID-19. Clones were read by immunoSEQ multiplex PCR, and TCRdb kept only the in-frame ones, dropping some. The sample has roughly 130,000 clones, roughly 80% seen once; the top ten hold approximately 12%. The sample taken for sequencing was peripheral blood. The receptors stem from a woman younger than 45 who had recovered from COVID-19.

The rearrangement joins TRBV4-1 to TRBJ2-2, with no clear D. Germline CDR1 and CDR2: MGHRA and YSYEKL. This CDR3 comprises 14 residues. Trimming stripped 1 base from V and 7 bases from J, with 10 bases between. CDR3 bases: TGCGCCAGCAGCCAAGGAGCGAGGAGCGGGGAGCTGTTTTTT. Translating it yields CASSQGARSGELFF.

This clone has just a few counts. The chain joins TRBV19 to TRBJ1-1; no firm D call. With 6 bases removed from V and 10 bases from J, the gap between germline ends came to 18 bases. CDR3 length equals 13 residues. Germline CDR1 and CDR2: LNHDA and SQIVND (reference sequence). The CDR3, as DNA: TGTGCCAGTAGGGATGATTTAGCGGGTATAGCTTTCTTT. Protein: CASRDDLAGIAFF.

This chain connects TRBV7-3 to TRBJ2-7; D not certain. Germline loops: CDR1 SGHTA, CDR2 FQGTGA. CDR3 length: 14 amino acids. V dropped 1 base and J dropped 1 base, with 8 bases sitting between them. Written as DNA, the CDR3 is TGTGCCAGCAGCTTAAGTAGCAGTTCCTACGAGCAGTACTTC. Translated, it gives CASSLSSSSYEQYF.

This chain connects TRBV6-5 to TRBJ1-5, with D uncertain. CDR1 is MNHEY and CDR2 is SVGAGI in the germline V gene. The CDR3 length is 13 residues. The V gene lost 7 bases and the J gene lost 5 bases, with 12 bases spanning the gap. CDR3 bases: TGTGCCAGCACCGAAGAGAGGGATCAGCCCCAGCATTTT. It translates to CASTEERDQPQHF.

The chain carries TRBV10-1 and TRBJ2-3, with 9 bases lining up with TRBD2. With V trimmed by 6 bases and J by 4 bases, 8 bases remained unmatched. Germline V gene lookup returns CDR1 WNHNN and CDR2 SYGVQD (reference sequence). The CDR3 has 15 residues. CDR3 in amino acids: CASRRDSGSADTQYF. The CDR3 DNA reads as TGCGCCAGCAGACGGGATAGCGGGAGCGCAGATACGCAGTATTTT.

This clone was seen many times. This chain connects TRBV11-2 to TRBJ1-1; D not resolved. CDR1 is SGHAT, CDR2 FQNNGV, per germline. This CDR3 is 12 amino acids long. Trimming removed 1 base at V and 7 bases at J, with 7 bases between. CDR3 protein: CASSLVKLEAFF. In nucleotides, the CDR3 is TGTGCCAGCAGCTTAGTTAAACTTGAAGCTTTCTTT.

This clone has ten or more counts. This chain uses TRBV28 with TRBJ1-2; D call uncertain. The CDR3 extends over 16 amino acids. CDR1 MDHEN and CDR2 SYDVKM come from the germline V gene. V gave up 6 bases and J gave up 8 bases, with 25 bases separating them. The CDR3 nucleotides read TGTGCCAGCAGCCCCGGGGAACAGACCCTCCTGAGAGGCTACACCTTC. It specifies CASSPGEQTLLRGYTF.

The CDR3 nucleotides read TGCGCCAGCACAGGGGGCCGGTACAATGAGCAGTTCTTC. Translated, it gives CASTGGRYNEQFF. This chain links TRBV23-1 with TRBJ2-1; 8 nucleotides align to TRBD1. TRBV23-1 is an open reading frame whose function is uncertain. This CDR3 has 13 amino acids. After removal of 7 bases from V and 4 bases from J, the junction contained 3 bases not matched to a gene.

The rearrangement links TRBV9 to TRBJ2-1, with 8 bases identical to TRBD2. This CDR3 is built from 18 residues. Germline loops: CDR1 SGDLS, CDR2 YYNGEE. The trim removed 0 bases at V and 6 bases at J, leaving 14 bases unmatched. The CDR3 bases are TGTGCCAGCAGCGTAGGTCTCATCGCGGGGGGTGGATCCAATGAGCAGTTCTTC. Its translation is CASSVGLIAGGGSNEQFF.

The chain employs TRBV5-1 and TRBJ2-2; 9 nucleotides line up with TRBD1. Germline CDR1 and CDR2: SGHRS and YFSETQ. This CDR3 comprises 15 residues. The ends lost 6 bases at V and 4 bases at J; junction bases unmatched: 7. The CDR3 DNA follows: TGCGCCAGCACCTGGACAGGGGACGGCACCGGGGAGCTGTTTTTT. Protein product: CASTWTGDGTGELFF.

The chain is built from TRBV19 and TRBJ1-2; D might be TRBD1 (5 bases). V dropped 5 bases and J dropped 6 bases, with 19 bases sitting between them. Germline V gene lookup returns CDR1 LNHDA and CDR2 SQIVND (reference sequence). The length of the CDR3 is 15 residues. CDR3 coding DNA: TGTGCCAGTAGTTTCTCCCGGGGGAGCCAGGATGGCTACACCTTC. Its protein product is CASSFSRGSQDGYTF.

As concerns this clone: One junction end does not reproduce the germline sequence, and a read error may be involved. The chain couples TRBV6-5 to TRBJ1-2; 11 bases line up with TRBD1. Germline values: CDR1 MNHEY, CDR2 SVGAGI. The CDR3 length is 12 residues. CDR3 in amino acids: CAGRGQGGGYTF. CDR3 coding DNA: TGTGCCGGCAGGGGACAGGGGGGAGGCTACACCTTC.

The V and J genes are TRBV4-1 and TRBJ2-7, with D perhaps matching TRBD2 (6 bases). Per germline, CDR1 MGHRA and CDR2 YSYEKL. The CDR3 covers 17 residues. The germline V and J ends were trimmed by 0 bases and 2 bases, with 17 bases remaining between them. CDR3 in amino acids: CASSQDLGEVGPYEQYF. The CDR3 DNA is TGCGCCAGCAGCCAAGATTTAGGGGAGGTTGGACCCTACGAGCAGTACTTC.